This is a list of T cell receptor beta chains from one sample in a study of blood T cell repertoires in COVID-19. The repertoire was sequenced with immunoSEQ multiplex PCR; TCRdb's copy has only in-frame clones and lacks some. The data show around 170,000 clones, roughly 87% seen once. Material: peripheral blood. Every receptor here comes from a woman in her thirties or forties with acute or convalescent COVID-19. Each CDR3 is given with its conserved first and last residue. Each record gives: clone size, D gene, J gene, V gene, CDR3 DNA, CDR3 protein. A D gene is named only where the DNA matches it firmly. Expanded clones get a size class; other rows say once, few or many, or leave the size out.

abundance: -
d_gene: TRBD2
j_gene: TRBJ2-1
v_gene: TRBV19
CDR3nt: TGTGCCAGTAGTGGCAGACTAGATAGCGGGAACAATGAGCAGTTCTTC
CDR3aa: CASSGRLDSGNNEQFF

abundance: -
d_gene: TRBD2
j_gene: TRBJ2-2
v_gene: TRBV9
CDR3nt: TGTGCCAGCAGCCCAGGACTAGCGGGGGGTTACACCGGGGAGCTGTTTTTT
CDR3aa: CASSPGLAGGYTGELFF

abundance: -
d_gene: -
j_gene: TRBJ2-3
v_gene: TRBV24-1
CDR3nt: TGTGCCACCAGTGAGACGGGGTTCACAGATACGCAGTATTTT
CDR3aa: CATSETGFTDTQYF

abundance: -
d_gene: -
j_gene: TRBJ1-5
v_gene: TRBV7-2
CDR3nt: TGTGCCAGCAGCTTAGAACTTAATCAGCCCCAGCATTTT
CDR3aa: CASSLELNQPQHF

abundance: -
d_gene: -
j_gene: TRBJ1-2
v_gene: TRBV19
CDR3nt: TGTGCCACTCGCGATGTAAGGGGGACTAACTATGGCTACACCTTC
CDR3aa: CATRDVRGTNYGYTF

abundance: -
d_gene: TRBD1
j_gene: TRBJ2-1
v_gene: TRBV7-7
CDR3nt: TGTGCCAGCAGCTCCGCGGGACAGGGAGGTGAGCAGTTCTTC
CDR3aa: CASSSAGQGGEQFF

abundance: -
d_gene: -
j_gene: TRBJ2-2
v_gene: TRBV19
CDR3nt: TGTGCCAGTAGTTTTTACACGAACACCGGGGAGCTGTTTTTT
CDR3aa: CASSFYTNTGELFF

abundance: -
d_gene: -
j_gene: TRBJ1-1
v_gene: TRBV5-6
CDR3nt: TGTGCCAGCAGCACAGACCCAGCCGGGAACACTGAAGCTTTCTTT
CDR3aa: CASSTDPAGNTEAFF

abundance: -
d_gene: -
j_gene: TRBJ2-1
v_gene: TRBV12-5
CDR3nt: TGTGCTAGTGGTTGGGGCTATAATGAGCAGTTCTTC
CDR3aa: CASGWGYNEQFF

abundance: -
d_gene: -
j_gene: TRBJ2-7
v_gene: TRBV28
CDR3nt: TGTGCCAGCAGTTTAGGAGTTGCGGGATCGTACGAGCAGTACTTC
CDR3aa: CASSLGVAGSYEQYF

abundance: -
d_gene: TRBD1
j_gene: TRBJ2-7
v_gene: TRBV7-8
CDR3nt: TGTGCCAGCAGCTTATTTTCACAGGGGGCAAGCGAGCAGTACTTC
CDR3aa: CASSLFSQGASEQYF

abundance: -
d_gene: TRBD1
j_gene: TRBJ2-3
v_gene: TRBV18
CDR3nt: TGTGCCAGCTCACCTAGGACAGGCTCCACAGATACGCAGTATTTT
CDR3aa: CASSPRTGSTDTQYF

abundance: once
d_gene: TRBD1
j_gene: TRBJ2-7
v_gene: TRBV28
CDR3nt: TGTGCCAGCAGTTTCCCTCAATCGCTTTACCGGGACAGCTCCTACGAGCAGTACTTC
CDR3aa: CASSFPQSLYRDSSYEQYF

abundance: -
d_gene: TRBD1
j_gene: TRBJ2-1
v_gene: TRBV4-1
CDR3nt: TGCGCCAGCAGTCAACCGGGACAGTTGGGTTATGAGCAGTTCTTC
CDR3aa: CASSQPGQLGYEQFF

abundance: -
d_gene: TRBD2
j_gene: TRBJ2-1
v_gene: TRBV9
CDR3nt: TGTGCCAGCAGCCCCTCGGGGGAGGGTCGGTTCTTC
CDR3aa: CASSPSGEGRFF

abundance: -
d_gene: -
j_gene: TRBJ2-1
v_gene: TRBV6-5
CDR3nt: TGTGCCAGCAGCTCAGACACTTACAATGAGCAGTTCTTC
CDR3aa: CASSSDTYNEQFF

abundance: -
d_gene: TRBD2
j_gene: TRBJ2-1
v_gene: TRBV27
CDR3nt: TGTGCCAGCAGCCAAAAGACTAGCGGGAACAATGAGCAGTTCTTC
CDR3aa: CASSQKTSGNNEQFF

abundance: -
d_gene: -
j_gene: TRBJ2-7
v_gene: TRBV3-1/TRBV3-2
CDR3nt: TGTGCCAGCAGCCAAGTGAGTAGCGTTACCTACGAGCAGTACTTC
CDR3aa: CASSQVSSVTYEQYF

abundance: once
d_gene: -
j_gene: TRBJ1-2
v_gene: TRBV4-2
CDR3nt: TGTGCCAGCAGCCAAGGGACAGTCTATGGCTACACCTTC
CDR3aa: CASSQGTVYGYTF

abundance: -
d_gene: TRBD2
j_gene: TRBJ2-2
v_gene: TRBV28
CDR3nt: TGTGCCAGCAGTTTAATCTCGACTAGCGCTAACACCGGGGAGCTGTTTTTT
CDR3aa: CASSLISTSANTGELFF

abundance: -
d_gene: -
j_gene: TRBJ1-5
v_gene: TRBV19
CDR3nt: TGTGCCAGTTGCCCACAGGAAAATCAGCCCCAGCATTTT
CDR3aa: CASCPQENQPQHF

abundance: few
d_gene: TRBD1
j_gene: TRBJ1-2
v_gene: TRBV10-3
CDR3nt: TGTGCCACCCGAGATAGACAGGGTGGCTACACCTTC
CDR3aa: CATRDRQGGYTF